A single sample gave rise to the 12 T cell receptor beta chains below, sequenced in a study of cytomegalovirus exposure and HLA in healthy donors (TCRdb year 2017). Library construction relied on the immunoSEQ multiplex PCR assay. For the multiplex PCR, a mixture combining 60 forward primers for TCR Vbeta segments and 13 reverse primers for TCR Jbeta segments was used. Entries here come from immuneACCESS through TCRdb and include only in-frame sequences with V and J called. Some clones fail to appear in such tables; in the studies checked, an unresolved V gene covers under half of the shortfall, and the cause of the remainder is unknown. This sample gives 150,000 to 200,000 clones in total; approximately 80% of them show up just once. Jointly, the top ten make up approximately 2.9% of the sample. Material for sequencing was PBMCs. All receptors derive from a woman in her thirties or forties in good health and CMV-seropositive.

The V and J genes are TRBV6-5 and TRBJ2-5; 7 nucleotides align to TRBD2. CDR3 size: 14 residues. Per the germline V gene, CDR1 is MNHEY and CDR2 is SVGAGI. The V gene end was trimmed by 6 bases and the J gene end by 1 base; junction bases not matched to a gene: 5. CDR3 protein: CASRGGGRQETQYF. The CDR3 DNA reads TGTGCCAGCAGAGGCGGGGGACGCCAAGAGACCCAGTACTTC.

CDR3 amino acids: CASSLWQISSVGEQFF. CDR3 DNA sequence: TGTGCCAGCAGTTTATGGCAGATCTCTAGCGTGGGTGAGCAGTTCTTC. The chain is built from TRBV28 and TRBJ2-1; weak D call: TRBD2 (6 bases). The CDR3 loop spans 16 amino acids. V was clipped by 0 bases and J by 9 bases, with 18 bases between them. Germline CDR1 and CDR2: MDHEN and SYDVKM.

The gene calls are TRBV10-3 and TRBJ2-3, with 11 nucleotides matching TRBD2. The CDR3 is made up of 16 amino acids. Germline CDR1 ENHRY, CDR2 SYGVKD. V lost 1 base to trimming and J lost 6 bases; unmatched junction nucleotides: 6. The CDR3 here is CAISEFSGGVLDTQYF. CDR3 DNA sequence: TGTGCCATCAGTGAGTTTAGCGGGGGGGTCCTGGATACGCAGTATTTT.

The J gene is TRBJ2-7, the V gene TRBV28; 11 positions match TRBD2. V was clipped by 5 bases and J by 3 bases; unmatched bases: 6. The CDR3 is 15 amino acids. Germline CDR1 reads MDHEN; CDR2 reads SYDVKM. CDR3 DNA: TGTGCCAGCAGTCGAGCGACTAGCGGGAACTACGAGCAGTACTTC. Protein: CASSRATSGNYEQYF.

V usage is TRBV28 and J usage is TRBJ1-1, with unresolved D. Germline assignment: CDR1 MDHEN and CDR2 SYDVKM. Trimming removed 8 bases from V and 4 bases from J, with 11 bases in between. The CDR3 loop spans 12 amino acids. The CDR3 DNA follows: TGTGCCAGCCTGGAGGTGGCCACTGAAGCTTTCTTT. This gives the protein CASLEVATEAFF.

The gene calls are TRBV7-2 and TRBJ1-4; a possible D gene is TRBD1 (6 bases). The CDR3 covers 15 residues. The V end was cut by 4 bases, the J end by 7 bases, with 16 bases between. Germline V lookup: CDR1 SGHTA, CDR2 FQGNSA. For the CDR3, the DNA is TGTGCCAGCAGCTCGGGACATCTAAACAGTGAAAAACTGTTTTTT. Its translation is CASSSGHLNSEKLFF.

V and J are TRBV4-3 and TRBJ2-2, with 9 bases lining up with TRBD1. With V trimmed by 4 bases and J by 5 bases, 8 bases remained unmatched. The CDR3 totals 16 residues. Germline CDR1 is LGHNA and CDR2 is YSLEER. CDR3 DNA sequence: TGCGCCAGCAGCCTAGAACAGGGGGCGCAAACCGGGGAGCTGTTTTTT. Residues: CASSLEQGAQTGELFF.

The J gene is TRBJ1-6, the V gene TRBV12-1. TRBV12-1 is an annotated pseudogene. CDR3 length equals 13 residues. DNA for the CDR3: TGTGCCAGCAGCCTAGGATTCAATTCACCCCTCCACTTT. It codes for CASSLGFNSPLHF.

The V gene is TRBV28, the J gene TRBJ1-1, with TRBD1 as a possible D gene (6 bases). CDR3 length: 16 amino acids. CDR1 is MDHEN, CDR2 SYDVKM, per germline. V lost 6 bases and J lost 3, with 20 bases in between. DNA of the CDR3: TGTGCCAGCAGCGGACGACCTGGTAAGGGGGACACTGAAGCTTTCTTT. Translated: CASSGRPGKGDTEAFF.

This sequence joins TRBV19 and TRBJ1-2; 9 bases fit TRBD1. V lost 3 bases to trimming and J lost 6 bases; unmatched junction nucleotides: 5. Germline V lookup: CDR1 LNHDA, CDR2 SQIVND (reference sequence). The CDR3 length is 14 residues. CDR3: CASSMGDREDGYTF. CDR3 bases: TGTGCCAGTAGTATGGGGGACAGGGAGGATGGCTACACCTTC.

This chain uses TRBV7-8 with TRBJ1-5; the D is unclear. The CDR3 sequence is 16 residues long. The germline V gene encodes CDR1 SGHVS and CDR2 FQNEAQ. V gave up 3 bases and J gave up 2 bases, with 14 bases separating them. DNA of the CDR3: TGTGCCAGCAGCTTTGAGAGGGCTCAGGGCAATCAGCCCCAGCATTTT. Amino acid sequence: CASSFERAQGNQPQHF.

The chain uses TRBV19 and TRBJ1-2, with D possibly being TRBD1 (5 bases). CDR3 length equals 17 residues. Germline CDR1 reads LNHDA; CDR2 reads SQIVND (reference sequence). V lost 6 bases to trimming and J lost 4 bases, with 24 bases between them. In DNA, the CDR3 is TGTGCCAGTAGCCCGGGGGACCAAAAACGGAGGATCTATGGCTACACCTTC. Amino acid sequence: CASSPGDQKRRIYGYTF.